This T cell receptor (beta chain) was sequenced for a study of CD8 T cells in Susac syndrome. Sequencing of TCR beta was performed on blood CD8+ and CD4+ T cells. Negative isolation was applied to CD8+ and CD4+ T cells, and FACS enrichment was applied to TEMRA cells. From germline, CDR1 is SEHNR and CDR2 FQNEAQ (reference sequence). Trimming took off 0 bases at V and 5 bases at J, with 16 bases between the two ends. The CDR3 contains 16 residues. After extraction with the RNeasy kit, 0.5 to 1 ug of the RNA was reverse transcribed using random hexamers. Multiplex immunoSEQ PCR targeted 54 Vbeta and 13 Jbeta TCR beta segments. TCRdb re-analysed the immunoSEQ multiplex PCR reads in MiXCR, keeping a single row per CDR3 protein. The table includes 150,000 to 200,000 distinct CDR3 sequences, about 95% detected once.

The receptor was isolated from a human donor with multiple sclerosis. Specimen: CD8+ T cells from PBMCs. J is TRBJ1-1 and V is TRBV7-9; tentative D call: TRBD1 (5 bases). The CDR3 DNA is TGTGCCAGCAGCTTAGCGCTCGGCAGGGATGGTACTGAAGCTTTCTTT. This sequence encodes CASSLALGRDGTEAFF.